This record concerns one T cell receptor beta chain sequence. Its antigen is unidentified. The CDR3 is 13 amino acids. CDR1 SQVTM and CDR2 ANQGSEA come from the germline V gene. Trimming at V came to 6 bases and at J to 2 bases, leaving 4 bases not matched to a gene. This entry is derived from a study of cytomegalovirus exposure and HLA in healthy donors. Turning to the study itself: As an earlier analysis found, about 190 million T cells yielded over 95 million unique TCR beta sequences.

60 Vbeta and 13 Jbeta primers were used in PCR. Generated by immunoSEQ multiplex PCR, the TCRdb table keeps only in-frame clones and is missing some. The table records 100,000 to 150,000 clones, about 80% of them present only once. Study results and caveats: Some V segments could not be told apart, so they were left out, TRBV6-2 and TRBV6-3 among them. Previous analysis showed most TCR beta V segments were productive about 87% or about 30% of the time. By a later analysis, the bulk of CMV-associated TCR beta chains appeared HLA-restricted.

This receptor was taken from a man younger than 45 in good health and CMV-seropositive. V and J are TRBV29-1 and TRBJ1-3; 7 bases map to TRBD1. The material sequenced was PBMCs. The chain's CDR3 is CSVQQGTGNTIYF. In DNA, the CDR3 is TGCAGCGTCCAACAGGGGACTGGAAACACCATATATTTT.